This T cell receptor beta chain was sequenced in a study of T-cell memory formation after mild COVID-19 (dated by TCRdb to the early 2020s). Regarding the study in general: TCR sequence clusters from the two donors were found to be largely donor specific. The cohort comprised two young, previously healthy adult volunteers, one female and one male. In a couple of donors, T-cell clones that expanded and contracted after mild COVID-19 were followed by sequencing TCRalpha and TCRbeta repertoires longitudinally.

There are a few counts of this clonotype. The antigen it recognizes is unknown. One base away there is no much larger clone; base qualities are not given. The CDR3 spans 15 residues, from the cysteine through the phenylalanine. Only the CDR3 region is kept as DNA, spanning 45 bases read in frame from base 1. CDR1 and CDR2 (LGHDT, YNNKEL) derive from the germline V gene (reference sequence). From V the trimming removes 6 bases and from J it removes 7 bases, while the gene matches leave 10 bases of the junction unaccounted for. The sequencing machine was an Illumina NovaSeq 6000. Using 5'RACE with constant-segment primers, TCRalpha and TCRbeta cDNA libraries were constructed, with sample barcodes and unique molecular identifiers added in the process. RNA was extracted from every sample with Trizol reagent. Amplification of the libraries took two PCR steps, and the second step added a second sample barcode plus Illumina TruSeq adapters. The libraries were sequenced on an Illumina NovaSeq using 2 x 150 bp paired-end reads. The original methods were these. Reads were demultiplexed and collapsed into UMI-guided consensus sequences with migec v1.2.7. Using mixcr v2.1.11, the UMI consensuses were aligned to TRA and TRB V and J templates and assembled into clonotypes. Expanded or contracted clonotypes were those called significant by both edgeR and NoisET, with noise models trained on biological replicates. For edgeR calls, a false discovery rate-adjusted p below 0.01 and a log2 fold-change threshold of 1 were applied. As an exploratory analysis of dynamics, max-normalized trajectories of the 1000 most abundant clonotypes were examined by PCA with hierarchical clustering. Each responding clone was given a CD4 or CD8 phenotype based on the CD4+ and CD8+ repertoires, which had been sequenced separately. The public reads were reprocessed in TCRdb via fastp at Q25 and MiXCR, keeping in-frame beta chains. A single entry per CDR3 protein holds the most common genes and DNA from its merged rows. The V and J calls, along with clone size, are taken from TCRdb and not from the paper's own processing. The sample table shows 350,000 to 500,000 distinct CDR3 sequences, and around 20% are seen once. More than 8% of the sample lies in the top ten.

What the research found in general, with its limitations: Only two mild cases were covered in the study, and larger cohorts including severe cases with pre-infection samples were considered necessary. Contracting CD4+ clones appeared mostly in the CM and EM memory subsets, whereas CD8+ clones were enriched in EMRA. The detection of some responding clones in pre-infection memory suggests that pre-existing cross-reactive memory T cells joined the SARS-CoV-2 response. Clones that contracted from day 15 to 85 showed balanced CD4/CD8 phenotypes, whereas a second wave of clones that expanded from day 15 to 37 leaned towards CD4+. Whether the second-wave clones peaking on day 37 were SARS-CoV-2 specific was not confirmed.

Ficoll-Paque density gradient centrifugation was the method used to isolate PBMCs. Source material: PBMCs or a T cell subset sorted from them (not recorded which). The V and J segments used are TRBV3-1 and TRBJ2-1, with TRBD2 matching 9 junction bases. The clonotype comes from an adult woman who had mild COVID-19 (a few samples of this study predate the infection). The sample titles of this study are shuffled in the database, so cell type and time point are left out; the donor was told from shared clones. The CDR3 region has the sequence CASSRPREGRNEQFF. The DNA sequence is TGTGCCAGCAGTCGCCCGCGGGAGGGCCGTAATGAGCAGTTCTTC.